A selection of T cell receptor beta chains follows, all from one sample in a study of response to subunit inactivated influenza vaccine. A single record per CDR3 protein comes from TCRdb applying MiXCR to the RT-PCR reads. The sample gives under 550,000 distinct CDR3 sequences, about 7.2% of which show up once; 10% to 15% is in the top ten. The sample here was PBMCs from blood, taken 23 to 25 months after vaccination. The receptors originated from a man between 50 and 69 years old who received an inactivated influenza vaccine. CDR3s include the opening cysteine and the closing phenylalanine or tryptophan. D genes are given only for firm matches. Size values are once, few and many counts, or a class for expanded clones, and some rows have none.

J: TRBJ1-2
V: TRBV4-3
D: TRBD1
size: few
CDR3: CASSQSQGNMHGYTF
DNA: TGCGCCAGCAGCCAATCACAGGGGAATATGCATGGCTACACCTTC

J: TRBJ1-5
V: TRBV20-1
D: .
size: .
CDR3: CSARDPGSANQPQHF
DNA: TGCAGTGCTAGAGATCCGGGTAGTGCAAATCAGCCCCAGCATTTT

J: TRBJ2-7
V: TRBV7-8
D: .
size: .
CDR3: CASSLLRGSYEQYF
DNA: TGTGCCAGCAGCTTACTCCGGGGCTCCTACGAGCAGTACTTC

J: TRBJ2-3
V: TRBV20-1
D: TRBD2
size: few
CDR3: CSASTGISTSGRDLRDTQYF
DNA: TGCAGTGCAAGTACAGGGATTTCGACTAGCGGGAGGGATTTGAGGGATACGCAGTATTTT

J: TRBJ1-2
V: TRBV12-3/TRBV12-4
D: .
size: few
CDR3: CASSLDLAPVTINYGYTF
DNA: TGTGCCAGCAGTTTAGATTTAGCGCCCGTAACTATTAACTATGGCTACACCTTC

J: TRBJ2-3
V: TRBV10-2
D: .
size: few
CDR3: CASSELRAATQYF
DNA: TGCGCCAGCAGTGAGTTGAGGGCAGCTACGCAGTATTTT

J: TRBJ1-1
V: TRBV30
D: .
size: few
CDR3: CAWTGITHHEAFF
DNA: TGTGCCTGGACGGGGATAACGCACCATGAAGCTTTCTTT

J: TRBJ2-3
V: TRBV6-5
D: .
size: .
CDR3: CASSYSKARTDTQYF
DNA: TGTGCCAGCAGTTACTCGAAAGCTAGAACAGATACGCAGTATTTT

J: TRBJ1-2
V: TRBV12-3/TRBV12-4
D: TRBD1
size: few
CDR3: CASSPRDSAGYGYTF
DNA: TGTGCCAGCAGTCCTCGGGACAGCGCGGGCTATGGCTACACCTTC

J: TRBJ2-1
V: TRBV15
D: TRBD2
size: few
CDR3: CATSRDIGLAGVNEQFF
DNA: TGTGCCACCAGCAGAGATATTGGGCTAGCGGGAGTTAATGAGCAGTTCTTC

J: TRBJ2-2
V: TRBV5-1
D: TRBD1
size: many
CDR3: CASSFPGQGADGELFF
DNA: TGCGCCAGCAGCTTCCCGGGACAGGGGGCGGACGGGGAGCTGTTTTTT

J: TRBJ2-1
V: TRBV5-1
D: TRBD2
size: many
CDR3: CASSSGLAGYNEQFF
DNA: TGCGCCAGCAGCTCCGGACTAGCGGGATACAATGAGCAGTTCTTC

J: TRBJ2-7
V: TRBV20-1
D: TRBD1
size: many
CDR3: CSAARQGVYEQYF
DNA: TGCAGTGCAGCAAGACAGGGGGTCTACGAGCAGTACTTC

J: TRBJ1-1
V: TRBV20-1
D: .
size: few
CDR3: CSARDQGRGNTEAFF
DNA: TGCAGTGCTAGAGATCAGGGCAGGGGGAACACTGAAGCTTTCTTT